Sequencing of this T cell receptor (beta chain) was carried out in a study of blood T cells in healthy people across ages. Study context: About one barcoded beta molecule per two T cells was the capture yield of template switching.

This CDR3 region has 14 residues. CDR1 is MDHEN and CDR2 is SYDVKM in the germline V gene. The V and J ends lost 4 bases and 7 bases respectively, with 16 bases between them. Next came a second PCR, run for about 7 to 12 cycles, which used a sample-barcoded 5' primer along with a J-beta primer mix. TCRdb itself ran the 5' RACE reads through MiXCR, one entry per CDR3 protein. The sample carries 800,000 to 950,000 distinct CDR3 sequences, 25% to 35% recorded once. These data were also filed under a second study, of T cells of mothers and their children. In that study: Every mother supplied over 9.5 million TCR beta CDR3 reads and every child 2.5 million to 3.5 million. Detection of persistent microchimeric T cell clones did not occur.

Sequenced input: blood. This chain links TRBV28 with TRBJ1-1; D is ambiguous. This clonotype was sampled from a middle-aged woman in good health. CDR3 DNA sequence: TGTGCCAGCAGTTCAGGCCAGCCCGGGGTTGAAGCTTTCTTT. Protein sequence: CASSSGQPGVEAFF.